Presented here are 10 T cell receptor beta chains from one specimen sequenced in a study of preoperative IRX-2 immunotherapy in early breast cancer. Method: immunoSEQ multiplex PCR; TCRdb's copy keeps in-frame clones and lacks some. The repertoire has about 98,000 clones, roughly 90% of them found once; the top ten carry about 1.9%. Treatment in this sample: preoperative locoregional IRX-2 cytokine immunotherapy. The sample was tumor tissue, taken after IRX-2 immunotherapy. These receptors originate from a human donor with breast cancer.

The V call is TRBV29-1, the J call TRBJ1-1; 9 nucleotides match TRBD1. After removal of 6 bases from V and 1 base from J, the junction contained 3 bases not matched to a gene. In germline, CDR1 is SQVTM, CDR2 ANQGSEA. The CDR3 consists of 13 residues. CDR3 protein: CSVGTGRNTEAFF. CDR3 nucleotide sequence: TGCAGCGTCGGGACAGGGAGGAACACTGAAGCTTTCTTT.

This chain joins TRBV6-8 and TRBJ2-7, with D possibly called TRBD1 or TRBD2 (5 bases each). This CDR3 has 15 residues. Germline CDR1 is MNHGY and CDR2 is SAAAGT. Trimming removed 6 bases at V and 4 bases at J, with 19 bases between. DNA of the CDR3: TGTGCCAGCAGCTTACGGTGGGGGAGTGAGTACGAGCAGTACTTC. Translated, it gives CASSLRWGSEYEQYF.

The chain links TRBV5-1 to TRBJ1-2; 8 bases fit TRBD1. Trimming at V came to 4 bases and at J to 0 bases, leaving 5 bases not matched to a gene. In germline, CDR1 is SGHRS, CDR2 YFSETQ. This CDR3 region has 15 residues. This chain's CDR3 is CASSRGQAANYGYTF. DNA of the CDR3: TGCGCCAGCAGCCGGGGACAGGCAGCTAACTATGGCTACACCTTC.

The chain is built from TRBV5-1 and TRBJ2-3, with TRBD1 identical over 10 bases. With V trimmed by 0 bases and J by 4 bases, 2 bases remained unmatched. From germline, CDR1 is SGHRS and CDR2 YFSETQ. The CDR3 is made up of 15 amino acids. The CDR3 nucleotides are TGCGCCAGCAGCTTGGCAGGGACAGGGGCAGATACGCAGTATTTT. It yields the protein CASSLAGTGADTQYF.

This clone has a single count. The chain has TRBV18 and TRBJ1-4; D call uncertain. The CDR3 sequence is 15 residues long. V was clipped by 3 bases and J by 0 bases, with 8 bases between them. Germline CDR1 KGHSH, CDR2 LQKENI. CDR3 loop: CASSPTVATNEKLFF. In DNA form, the CDR3 reads TGTGCCAGCTCACCCACGGTAGCAACTAATGAAAAACTGTTTTTT.

The V and J genes are TRBV30 and TRBJ1-6; no definite D call. This CDR3 contains 13 residues. The V end lost 8 bases, the J end lost 6 bases, and 14 bases lay between the germline ends. Germline V gene data show CDR1 as GTSNPN and CDR2 as SVGIG (reference sequence). The CDR3 protein is CAGGRNINSPLHF. The DNA for the CDR3 is TGTGCCGGTGGACGCAACATTAATTCACCCCTCCACTTT.

This clone was detected a few times. The CDR3 sequence is CASSLAAGGSGNTIYF. In nucleotides, the CDR3 is TGTGCCAGCAGCTTGGCGGCAGGGGGCTCTGGAAACACCATATATTTT. V is TRBV11-3 and J is TRBJ1-3; TRBD1 matches at 7 bases. The germline CDR1 and CDR2 sequences are SGHNT and YENEEA. CDR3 size: 16 residues. V gave up 3 bases and J gave up 0 bases; unmatched junction bases: 5.

V usage is TRBV12-5 and J usage is TRBJ1-1, with no clear D. The CDR3 is 12 amino acids. Deletions cut 3 bases from V and 3 bases from J, with 5 bases between. Per germline, CDR1 LGHNT and CDR2 FRNRAP. The CDR3 is CASGLGDTEAFF. CDR3 DNA: TGTGCTAGTGGTTTAGGTGACACTGAAGCTTTCTTT.

The chain employs TRBV5-1 and TRBJ1-2, with TRBD1 matching 7 bases. This CDR3 has 15 amino acids. Germline CDR1 is SGHRS and CDR2 is YFSETQ. V lost 0 bases, J lost 7 bases, and 9 bases stayed unmatched. In DNA form, the CDR3 reads TGCGCCAGCAGCTTGGAACAGGGGACCTCGGGTGGCTACACCTTC. Translation: CASSLEQGTSGGYTF.

The genes are TRBV11-3 and TRBJ1-4; a possible D gene is TRBD1 (6 bases). The CDR3 consists of 15 residues. Germline CDR1 reads SGHNT; CDR2 reads YENEEA. V gave up 6 bases and J gave up 2 bases, with 13 bases separating them. Here the CDR3 reads CASSHYDRTNEKLFF. CDR3 DNA sequence: TGTGCCAGCAGTCATTACGACAGGACTAATGAAAAACTGTTTTTT.